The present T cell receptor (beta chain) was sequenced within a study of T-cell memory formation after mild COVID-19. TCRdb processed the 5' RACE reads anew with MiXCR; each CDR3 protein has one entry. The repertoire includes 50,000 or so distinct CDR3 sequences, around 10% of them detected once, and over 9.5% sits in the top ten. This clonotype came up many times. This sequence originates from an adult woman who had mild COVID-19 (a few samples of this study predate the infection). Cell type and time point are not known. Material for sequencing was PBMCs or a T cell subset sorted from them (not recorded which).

The CDR3 reads CASSLDLSAAFF. Written as DNA, the CDR3 is TGTGCCAGCAGCTTAGATCTGTCTGCGGCTTTCTTT. The chain links TRBV7-9 to TRBJ1-1; D gene unclear. There are 12 residues in the CDR3. V was trimmed by 1 base and J by 11 bases, leaving 11 bases between them. In germline, CDR1 is SEHNR, CDR2 FQNEAQ (reference sequence).